Described below is a single TCR beta chain sequence and its context. Its specificity is unknown. This specimen belongs to a study of cytomegalovirus exposure and HLA in healthy donors. Whole-study findings and limits: In a later analysis, TCR beta V- and J-gene trimming showed a link to a missense DCLRE1C variant. Some segments of the V type, notably TRBV6-2 and TRBV6-3, were excluded as indistinguishable.

The V end was cut by 11 bases, the J end by 4 bases, with 15 bases between. The CDR3 is 13 amino acids. Germline CDR1 reads SEHNR; CDR2 reads FQNEAQ (reference sequence). 13 Jbeta primers and 60 Vbeta primers were used for the PCR. Original processing methods: The authors later counted about 80 million unique TCR beta chains, approximately 12 million of them shared. Sequencing used immunoSEQ multiplex PCR; TCRdb keeps in-frame clones, though not all of them. That table gives V, J and clone size, and the DNA gave D and trimming. The sample totals around 30,000 clones. This TCR was sampled from a man aged 25 to 45 in good health and CMV-seronegative. Sequenced input: PBMCs. The chain employs TRBV7-9 and TRBJ2-1, with a tentative D call TRBD1 (6 bases). The CDR3 sequence: CAVGAEKYNEQFF. DNA of the CDR3: TGTGCCGTGGGGGCAGAGAAATACAATGAGCAGTTCTTC.